These T cell receptor beta chains were read from a single sample in a study of blood T cell repertoires in COVID-19. Repertoires were generated with immunoSEQ multiplex PCR, while TCRdb's copy carries only in-frame clones and drops some. The sample consists of about 91,000 clones, 77% of them appearing once. What was sequenced was peripheral blood. These receptors originate from a woman aged 80 or over with acute or convalescent COVID-19. CDR3s include the opening cysteine and the closing phenylalanine or tryptophan. D genes are given only for firm matches. The size field is filled for only some rows; it gives once, few, many or a size class.

d_gene	abundance	v_gene	j_gene	CDR3nt	CDR3aa
TRBD1	NA	TRBV10-3	TRBJ1-5	TGTGCCATCAGTGAGTCAAGGGGGCGAGGTCAGCCCCAGCATTTT	CAISESRGRGQPQHF
NA	NA	TRBV19	TRBJ2-3	TGTGCCAGTAGTATGTGGGGGGGCACAGATACGCAGTATTTT	CASSMWGGTDTQYF
NA	NA	TRBV6-5	TRBJ1-3	TGTGCCAGCAGTCCCGTCCAGGGTTCTGGAAACACCATATATTTT	CASSPVQGSGNTIYF
TRBD2	NA	TRBV10-3	TRBJ2-3	TGTGCCATCAGCAGCGGGGGGGCCACAGATACGCAGTATTTT	CAISSGGATDTQYF
TRBD1	NA	TRBV27	TRBJ1-2	TGTGCCAGCAGTTTAGGACAGGGGGACTATGGCTACACCTTC	CASSLGQGDYGYTF
NA	NA	TRBV3-1/TRBV3-2	TRBJ1-2	TGTGCCAGCAGCCAGGAGGGGAACTATGGCTACACCTTC	CASSQEGNYGYTF
NA	NA	TRBV19	TRBJ1-2	TGTGCCAGTAGTATTACCGGACAATCGGGGGGCTATGGCTACACCTTC	CASSITGQSGGYGYTF
NA	once	TRBV7-9	TRBJ2-3	TGTGCCAGCAGCTTAAGTGGTCCGGTTGATACGCAGTATTTT	CASSLSGPVDTQYF
TRBD2	many	TRBV7-2	TRBJ2-5	TGTGCCAGCAGCCGGACTAGCGGGGCACAAGAGACCCAGTACTTC	CASSRTSGAQETQYF
NA	NA	TRBV28	TRBJ1-2	TGTGCCAGCAGCCCTTCGGGCTATGGCTACACCTTC	CASSPSGYGYTF
NA	NA	TRBV4-2	TRBJ1-4	TGTGCCAGCAGCCCCATCACAGGGACTAATGAAAAACTGTTTTTT	CASSPITGTNEKLFF
NA	NA	TRBV19	TRBJ1-2	TGTGCCAGTAAGGAGGATTCAAACTATGGCTACACCTTC	CASKEDSNYGYTF
TRBD2	NA	TRBV3-1/TRBV3-2	TRBJ2-7	TGTGCCAGCTGGGGGGGGGACTCCTACGAGCAGTACTTC	CASWGGDSYEQYF
NA	NA	TRBV13	TRBJ2-3	TGTGCCAGCAGCTTACTTGAGGGGGTCACAGATACGCAGTATTTT	CASSLLEGVTDTQYF
NA	NA	TRBV6-5	TRBJ1-1	TGTGCCAGCAGTCCCGGGGGGAACACTGAAGCTTTCTTT	CASSPGGNTEAFF
NA	NA	TRBV28	TRBJ2-1	TGTGCCAGCAGTACGGCGGGACTCTCCTCCAATGAGCAGTTCTTC	CASSTAGLSSNEQFF
NA	NA	TRBV28	TRBJ1-2	TGTGCCAGCAGTTCGCCGGACGGGGGGAATTTCCGTGGCTACACCTTC	CASSSPDGGNFRGYTF
NA	NA	TRBV7-2	TRBJ1-6	TGTGCCAGCAGTTCGGGGAATTCACCCCTCCACTTT	CASSSGNSPLHF
NA	NA	TRBV12-3/TRBV12-4	TRBJ2-1	TGTGCCAGCAGTTTTCGGGGGAGGCATGAGCAGTTCTTC	CASSFRGRHEQFF
NA	NA	TRBV28	TRBJ1-1	TGTGCCAGCTCCGCGAGTGATAACACTGAAGCTTTCTTT	CASSASDNTEAFF
TRBD1	NA	TRBV3-1/TRBV3-2	TRBJ1-5	TGTGCCAGCAGCCAAGGGACAGGTAATCAGCCCCAGCATTTT	CASSQGTGNQPQHF
TRBD2	NA	TRBV7-2	TRBJ2-1	TGTGCCAGCAGCTTAGCCCCTAGCGGGACCTCCTACAATGAGCAGTTCTTC	CASSLAPSGTSYNEQFF
NA	NA	TRBV7-3	TRBJ2-3	TGTGCCAGCAGTTCTAACTCCCTGACAGATACGCAGTATTTT	CASSSNSLTDTQYF
NA	NA	TRBV7-8	TRBJ2-3	TGTGCCAGCAGCTTAGGTCCGGCAGATACGCAGTATTTT	CASSLGPADTQYF
NA	few	TRBV28	TRBJ1-5	TGTGCCAGCAGTCCTGGAGGGCTCAATCAGCCCCAGCATTTT	CASSPGGLNQPQHF
NA	NA	TRBV18	TRBJ1-4	TGTGCCAGCTCACCACAGGGACTGAAGAATGAAAAACTGTTTTTT	CASSPQGLKNEKLFF
NA	NA	TRBV19	TRBJ1-1	TGTGCCAGTATGAGGGTCGTTACGGACTTTATGGCTTTCTTT	CASMRVVTDFMAFF
TRBD1	NA	TRBV10-3	TRBJ1-1	TGTGCCATCAGTGGGGGGACAGGGACGAACACTGAAGCTTTCTTT	CAISGGTGTNTEAFF
TRBD1	NA	TRBV30	TRBJ1-2	TGTGCCTGGAGTAGGGACAGCTTTTCTTATGGCTACACCTTC	CAWSRDSFSYGYTF
TRBD1	NA	TRBV7-2	TRBJ1-1	TGTGCCAGCAGCGCTACAGGGGCGGGCACTGAAGCTTTCTTT	CASSATGAGTEAFF
NA	NA	TRBV6-5	TRBJ1-1	TGTGCCAGCAGTTACTTGACAGGGAACACTGAAGCTTTCTTT	CASSYLTGNTEAFF
NA	NA	TRBV29-1	TRBJ1-2	TGCAGCGCTAAGGACAGCTATGGCTACACCTTC	CSAKDSYGYTF
NA	NA	TRBV30	TRBJ2-7	TGTGCCTGGAGCCAGATCTACGAGCAGTACTTC	CAWSQIYEQYF
TRBD2	NA	TRBV19	TRBJ2-7	TGTGCCAGTAGTACTAGCGGGAGGGGTTACGAGCAGTACTTC	CASSTSGRGYEQYF
NA	NA	TRBV28	TRBJ2-7	TGTGCCAGCAGTTTCCAACACTACGAGCAGTACTTC	CASSFQHYEQYF
TRBD1	NA	TRBV7-9	TRBJ2-2	TGTGCCAGCAGCAAAGACAGGGATGGGCGCGGGGAGCTGTTTTTT	CASSKDRDGRGELFF
NA	NA	TRBV29-1	TRBJ1-2	TGCAGCGTTGAAGATAGGGGATCGGCCTACACCTTC	CSVEDRGSAYTF
NA	NA	TRBV9	TRBJ2-5	TGTGCCAGCAGCGTAGGGGGGGACTTGCAAGGGCCCCAGTACTTC	CASSVGGDLQGPQYF
NA	NA	TRBV7-8	TRBJ1-5	TGTGCCAGCAGCTTACCGGCGGGGGCACAGCCCCAGCATTTT	CASSLPAGAQPQHF